What follows is one T cell receptor beta chain and its context. While infection was still active, Seattle patients were enrolled and then followed longitudinally. This record belongs to a study of blood T cell repertoires in COVID-19. Study-level background: The United States, Italy and Spain supplied acute and convalescent COVID-19 samples. PBMCs, B-cell-depleted T cells, or T cells were the source of the cDNA or gDNA that made up the material.

Original data processing: Scientists estimated how many nucleated cells there were by amplifying reference gene primers. Method: immunoSEQ multiplex PCR; TCRdb's copy keeps in-frame clones and lacks some. The D gene and trimming were derived from the DNA, and the V and J assignments and clone size from that table. The table lists under 450,000 clones, less than 90% of them singletons, with roughly 7.1% in the top ten. The TCR originated in a woman aged 60 to 75 with COVID-19, enrolled during active disease. The sequenced sample was peripheral blood.

This chain's CDR3 is CASSLSGSEQYF. The CDR3 region has the DNA TGCGCCAGCAGCTTGTCAGGGTCCGAGCAGTACTTC. V and J are TRBV5-1 and TRBJ2-7; D is possibly TRBD1 (5 bases). V gave up 1 base and J gave up 6 bases, with 8 bases separating them. This CDR3 contains 12 residues. Germline V CDR1 and CDR2: SGHRS, YFSETQ.